Listed below are T cell receptor beta chains from one sample, sequenced in a study of T cells after yellow fever vaccination. TCRdb re-derived calls from the 5' RACE reads in MiXCR, one entry per CDR3 protein. The top ten clones hold approximately 15% of a sample with about 45,000 distinct CDR3 sequences, roughly 6.4% of them seen once. Sequenced material: CD8+ T cells not binding an NS4B(214-222) dextramer, sorted from PBMCs, taken 45 days after the yellow fever booster vaccination. The origin of the receptors is a man aged 25 to 45 who received the YFV17D yellow fever vaccine. Both conserved end residues are part of each CDR3.

J gene: TRBJ2-2; CDR3 length: 14; V gene: TRBV6-1; CDR3 protein: CASMNHNRTGELFF
J gene: TRBJ2-1; CDR3 length: 16; V gene: TRBV11-2; CDR3 protein: CASSHNPYRAYNEQFF
J gene: TRBJ2-7; CDR3 length: 17; V gene: TRBV4-3; CDR3 protein: CASSQDSGGAGDYEQYF
J gene: TRBJ2-1; CDR3 length: 13; V gene: TRBV12-3/TRBV12-4; CDR3 protein: CASTRGGNNEQFF
J gene: TRBJ2-3; CDR3 length: 13; V gene: TRBV9; CDR3 protein: CASGGFGGDTQYF
J gene: TRBJ2-7; CDR3 length: 13; V gene: TRBV15; CDR3 protein: CATSRARVYEQYF
J gene: TRBJ2-1; CDR3 length: 15; V gene: TRBV28; CDR3 protein: CASSGGLAGVNEQFF
J gene: TRBJ2-1; CDR3 length: 11; V gene: TRBV7-9; CDR3 protein: CASCDLNEQFF
J gene: TRBJ2-1; CDR3 length: 17; V gene: TRBV9; CDR3 protein: CASSFTGTGGGSNEQFF
J gene: TRBJ1-1; CDR3 length: 17; V gene: TRBV4-3; CDR3 protein: CASSQYRTGQRGTEAFF
J gene: TRBJ2-2; CDR3 length: 11; V gene: TRBV19; CDR3 protein: CASTDTGELFF
J gene: TRBJ2-3; CDR3 length: 15; V gene: TRBV20-1; CDR3 protein: CSARDQGLASDTQYF
J gene: TRBJ1-4; CDR3 length: 15; V gene: TRBV20-1; CDR3 protein: CSASIPGLPNEKLFF
J gene: TRBJ1-2; CDR3 length: 12; V gene: TRBV7-2; CDR3 protein: CASSFSDYGYTF
J gene: TRBJ2-5; CDR3 length: 15; V gene: TRBV15; CDR3 protein: CATSGRSGGVETQYF
J gene: TRBJ2-7; CDR3 length: 15; V gene: TRBV20-1; CDR3 protein: CSARDRATTYYEQYF
J gene: TRBJ2-1; CDR3 length: 11; V gene: TRBV12-3/TRBV12-4; CDR3 protein: CASRTGNEQFF
J gene: TRBJ2-2; CDR3 length: 13; V gene: TRBV19; CDR3 protein: CASSINHPGELFF
J gene: TRBJ2-7; CDR3 length: 15; V gene: TRBV7-9; CDR3 protein: CASSPGDYTSYEQYF
J gene: TRBJ2-5; CDR3 length: 13; V gene: TRBV27; CDR3 protein: CASSLYGQETQYF
J gene: TRBJ1-1; CDR3 length: 13; V gene: TRBV24-1; CDR3 protein: CATSLHDRGEAFF
J gene: TRBJ2-1; CDR3 length: 14; V gene: TRBV10-3; CDR3 protein: CAIRGRESYNEQFF
J gene: TRBJ2-7; CDR3 length: 12; V gene: TRBV5-5; CDR3 protein: CASSTGQLEQYF
J gene: TRBJ2-7; CDR3 length: 11; V gene: TRBV7-9; CDR3 protein: CASSLAREQYF
J gene: TRBJ2-1; CDR3 length: 13; V gene: TRBV2; CDR3 protein: CASSDGRHNEQFF
J gene: TRBJ2-1; CDR3 length: 13; V gene: TRBV27; CDR3 protein: CASSLSIVYEQFF
J gene: TRBJ1-4; CDR3 length: 13; V gene: TRBV11-2; CDR3 protein: CASSLVSDEKLFF
J gene: TRBJ2-7; CDR3 length: 14; V gene: TRBV2; CDR3 protein: CASRETGGVNEQYF
J gene: TRBJ2-7; CDR3 length: 14; V gene: TRBV27; CDR3 protein: CASNQRQGRYEQYF
J gene: TRBJ1-1; CDR3 length: 13; V gene: TRBV29-1; CDR3 protein: CSVTGTANTEAFF
J gene: TRBJ2-3; CDR3 length: 14; V gene: TRBV12-3/TRBV12-4; CDR3 protein: CASNLEESTDTQYF
J gene: TRBJ2-3; CDR3 length: 15; V gene: TRBV5-6; CDR3 protein: CASTRRGSPSGTQYF
J gene: TRBJ2-3; CDR3 length: 16; V gene: TRBV12-3/TRBV12-4; CDR3 protein: CASTQGGTPPPDTQYF
J gene: TRBJ1-5; CDR3 length: 14; V gene: TRBV5-5; CDR3 protein: CASSLFTGYQPQHF
J gene: TRBJ2-5; CDR3 length: 14; V gene: TRBV5-1; CDR3 protein: CASEGTPGRETQYF
J gene: TRBJ2-1; CDR3 length: 14; V gene: TRBV19; CDR3 protein: CASSFSGGDNEQFF
J gene: TRBJ2-7; CDR3 length: 12; V gene: TRBV28; CDR3 protein: CASSHPGVEQYF
J gene: TRBJ1-2; CDR3 length: 15; V gene: TRBV9; CDR3 protein: CASSHSGGSENGYTF
J gene: TRBJ2-5; CDR3 length: 15; V gene: TRBV7-6; CDR3 protein: CASSKSSGSQETQYF
J gene: TRBJ2-2; CDR3 length: 16; V gene: TRBV20-1; CDR3 protein: CSARESPGGWVGELFF
J gene: TRBJ2-5; CDR3 length: 17; V gene: TRBV7-9; CDR3 protein: CASSRPSGTGGQETQYF